This T cell receptor beta chain stems from a study of OX40 agonist ivuxolimab in advanced cancers. Overall study: Ivuxolimab, an antibody that agonizes OX40 (CD134), was administered to the patients.

Germline values: CDR1 SEHNR, CDR2 FQNEAQ (reference sequence). CDR3 size: 11 residues. Patients were ruled out by autoimmune disease history or systemic immunosuppression. Cycle 7 day 1, cycle 4 day 1, and baseline were the timepoints at which blood was sampled. Remarks on this clone: The antigen remains undetermined. Compared with germline, one end of the junction differs, possibly owing to a read error.

The method was immunoSEQ multiplex PCR; TCRdb's version includes in-frame clones alone and lacks a portion of them. The table lists under 100,000 clones, over 70% of them singletons. The study's findings and limits: Patients with a partial response at 0.1-3.0 mg/kg had among the lowest clonal expansion.

V usage is TRBV7-9 and J usage is TRBJ2-5; no reliable D call. Sequences were derived from CD4+ or CD8+ T cells sorted from blood, sampled in a trial of the OX40 agonist ivuxolimab. This clonotype originated in an adult with an advanced solid tumor such as melanoma, head and neck, liver or kidney cancer. The DNA of the CDR3 is TGTGCCAGCAGCCCCCAACAGACCCAGTACTTC. This gives the protein CASSPQQTQYF.